The clone carrying this T cell receptor (beta chain) has a single count. What it recognizes is unknown. Trimming at V came to 0 bases and at J to 2 bases, leaving 4 bases not matched to a gene. This CDR3 has 16 residues. Germline values: CDR1 MNHEY, CDR2 SVGAGI. The sample is drawn from a study of breast tumors, draining lymph nodes, adjacent tissues. Overall study findings and caveats: Tumor TCR diversity was below lymph nodes but above nontumor tissue. The lymph node origin of tumor T cells was framed as consistent with a hypothesis, not demonstrated. The data were judged consistent with most tumor T cells coming from lymph node and expanding in tumor.

TCRdb independently ran MiXCR on the multiplex PCR reads; one entry per CDR3 protein. Among more than 15,000 distinct CDR3 sequences, over 55% were seen once, and the ten largest hold approximately 21%. The chain couples TRBV6-5 to TRBJ2-1, with 7 positions matching TRBD2. Sequencing was performed on tumor-adjacent breast tissue. This clonotype was obtained from a female donor with breast cancer. Some clones in this sample may be carry-over from other donors' samples. CDR3 amino acids: CASSYSRREPYNEQFF. The CDR3 DNA follows: TGTGCCAGCAGTTACTCGAGGCGGGAGCCCTACAATGAGCAGTTCTTC.